A selection of T cell receptor beta chains follows, all from one sample in a study of neurological immune-mediated disorders. MiXCR, applied by TCRdb to the 5' RACE reads, yields one record per CDR3 protein. Of tens of thousands of distinct CDR3 sequences detected, approximately 17% appear once; the ten largest clones hold 15%. The material sequenced was PBMCs. All receptors come from a woman in her forties in good health. Each CDR3 is given without its conserved first and last residue. Fields, in order: clone size, V gene, CDR3 protein. Rows may omit the clone size; those that give it use once, few, many or a size class.

many TRBV9 ASSVGFYNEQF
many TRBV7-2 ASSPPPHTGELF
many TRBV12-3/TRBV12-4 ASSPGNSLNTEAF
many TRBV4-3 ASSQDWGSKGNEQY
many TRBV6-6 ASSRTGQETQY
many TRBV7-9 ASSDAANEKLF
many TRBV7-3 ASSLNGGAEDTQY
- TRBV7-9 ASRAGTPNTGELF
many TRBV29-1 SVDQGFYGYT
many TRBV6-5 ASSYSKSGNTIY
- TRBV5-1 ASSGSGTNGYT
many TRBV29-1 SVEAGFGELF
many TRBV7-2 ASSPDGLRGYT
once TRBV7-8 ASSPMDRGGCYT
few TRBV24-1 ATSDPGQGASTDTQY
many TRBV2 ASRQDRDYSGELF
many TRBV20-1 SAPRGQGANQPQH
many TRBV4-1 ASSELAAPWNEQF
many TRBV4-1 ASSQALGQGSNQPQH
few TRBV4-1 ASSPGVLSGNTIY
many TRBV7-2 ASTLNRGPDTQY
many TRBV30 AWKFRDGLRHT
many TRBV19 ASSQRDRRGTDTQY
many TRBV29-1 SVDTSTDTQY
many TRBV2 ASSTATETQY
few TRBV5-6 ASSLRSLSRGSYEQY
many TRBV3-1 ASSQGSSYTEAF
many TRBV6-6 ASSYVDGGGSPLH
many TRBV29-1 SVEPEAGFEAF
few TRBV14 ASSHRSGGFWSTDTQY
few TRBV5-5 ASSTWGTGSYEQY
many TRBV5-1 ASSLLGGPGTEAF
many TRBV7-8 ASSLGGGFNEQY
many TRBV20-1 SATKGLAAYNEQF
- TRBV6-5 ASSSDFSRNNEQF
many TRBV3-1 ASSQVRGHDTEAF
few TRBV4-3 ASSQESRTDTQY
many TRBV20-1 SAPRGGDNYGYT
- TRBV20-1 SATGTSGSTGEQF
many TRBV7-2 ASSFSVSGPETQY
many TRBV10-3 AISEALAAQSDNEQF
many TRBV12-3/TRBV12-4 ASSRASGNTGELF
many TRBV12-3/TRBV12-4 ASSQGQGFPLH
many TRBV15 ATSRAFSTDTQY
many TRBV20-1 SARPASYNEQF
many TRBV7-2 ASSFMGDSNQPQH
many TRBV7-2 ASSLRGLADQETQY
- TRBV5-6 ASSFEGTTSAEAF
- TRBV20-1 SAAPAGDTDTQY
many TRBV12-3/TRBV12-4 ASSSRGETQY
- TRBV5-1 ASSGGRTVDTQY
few TRBV12-3/TRBV12-4 ASSIQGGSTDTQY
many TRBV7-3 ASSLNPPGGGETQY
many TRBV6-2/TRBV6-3 ASSFDFRRTGITRNLYEQY
many TRBV6-5 ASSKLNSPLH
many TRBV5-1 ASSPLLAGGHEQF
many TRBV9 ASKGQGPDTDTQY
many TRBV7-2 ASSLEGVGSYEQY
many TRBV5-5 ASSAIGGAGETQY
many TRBV24-1 ATSDLTRGFNQPQH